Listed here is a single T cell receptor beta chain. Only a few counts were recorded for this clone. No antigen is known for it. Base qualities are not at hand, and no much larger clone is one base apart. The sample belongs to a study of T cells in localized non-small cell lung cancer (dated by TCRdb to about 2020). Concerning the study at large: Comparing tumors with uninvolved tumor-adjacent lungs, the study looked at the T cell repertoires of a few hundred patients with early-stage NSCLC. The cohort consisted of roughly 240 treatment-naive NSCLC patients whose localized lung tumors had been resected. A mean age of around 66 years was recorded for the NSCLC patients, of whom 129 were male and 95 to 110 were female.

The study at large found these results: Because multi-region tumor sequencing was not done, intratumor heterogeneity could not be ruled out. The highest T cell clonality was observed in uninvolved tumor-adjacent lung, where clonality exceeded that of tumor, suggesting that antigenic responses were more focused in uninvolved tumor-adjacent lung. Longer overall survival was associated with higher blood T cell density, whereas shorter survival was associated with higher adjacent-lung clonality. Since the design was exploratory, TCR variables were selected using unadjusted p-values with no false-discovery rate correction. A median of around 60 of the top 100 tumor clones turned up in the paired uninvolved adjacent lung, and under 30 of those clones also ranked among the top 100 of that same adjacent lung.

The immunoSEQ Assay was used to sequence TCR beta CDR3 regions from DNA. Regarding the original processing steps: T cell density was computed as TCR beta template counts normalized to usable DNA estimated by amplifying housekeeping genes. Richness was estimated using the preseqR package, with extrapolation to 400,000 templates for PBMC samples and to 120,000 templates for tissue samples. Clonality was taken to be one minus Pielou's evenness. Differential abundance testing on productive amino-acid clonotypes, with a minimum total count of 5 and an alpha of 0.1, was used to identify tissue-enriched TCRs. The Jaccard Index and the Morisita Overlap Index were used to measure repertoire overlap between compartments. GLIPH grouped TCR beta CDR3s together with public tetramer-defined viral CDR3s, and a viral motif had to include at least three viral sequences and also show V-gene enrichment. TCRdb took over this immuneACCESS table, retaining in-frame rearrangements with V and J assigned. Such tables are incomplete; in checked studies, under half of the missing clones stem from an unresolved V gene, and the remainder is unexplained. The V and J calls and clone size were taken over from that table, and D and trimming were inferred from the DNA. The sample table lists about 7,000 clones, approximately 50% of them with a count of one. 2.5% to 3% of the sample rests with the top ten.

The CDR3 covers 17 residues, taking in both the cysteine and the phenylalanine. Only the CDR3 region is kept as DNA, spanning 51 bases read in frame from base 1. The germline V gene supplies CDR1 SGHNT and CDR2 YENEEA. The trim is 6 bases for V and 1 base for J, with a gap of 18 bases between the germline ends. The chain is assembled from TRBV11-3 and TRBJ2-2; the D gene is perhaps TRBD1, from 5 matching bases. The clonotype comes from a female donor aged 60 or older with stage I lung adenocarcinoma. Specimen: lymph node tissue, collected before any cancer treatment. The nucleotide sequence reads TGTGCCAGCAGACGGCACCCGGACACAATGAACACCGGGGAGCTGTTTTTT. Its translation is CASRRHPDTMNTGELFF.